A single sample gave rise to the 20 T cell receptor beta chains below, sequenced in a study of cytomegalovirus exposure and HLA in healthy donors. With 60 Vbeta and 13 Jbeta primers, the PCR was carried out. Repertoires were generated with immunoSEQ multiplex PCR, while TCRdb's copy carries only in-frame clones and drops some. The sample holds roughly 140,000 clones, around 73% seen once. The sequenced sample was PBMCs. Receptors were obtained from a female donor in good health and CMV-seronegative.

The V gene is TRBV27, the J gene TRBJ2-1, with a weak D call TRBD2 (7 bases). Trimming stripped 6 bases from V and 7 bases from J, with 10 bases between. This CDR3 spans 12 amino acids. The germline V gene encodes CDR1 MNHEY and CDR2 SMNVEV (reference sequence). For the CDR3, the DNA is TGTGCCAGCAGAAGGGGGGGGAATGAGCAGTTCTTC. It yields the protein CASRRGGNEQFF.

The chain joins TRBV5-4 to TRBJ2-2; D unresolved. Germline CDR1 and CDR2: SGHNT and YYREEE (reference sequence). This CDR3 spans 13 amino acids. Trimming removed 2 bases at V and 7 bases at J, with 9 bases between. The chain's CDR3 is CASSFSVDGELFF. CDR3 DNA sequence: TGTGCCAGCAGCTTCTCAGTTGACGGGGAGCTGTTTTTT. Full variable domain (remainder filled in from reference TRBV5-4 and TRBJ2-2): ETGVTQSPTHLIKTRGQQVTLRCSSQSGHNTVSWYQQALGQGPQFIFQYYREEENGRGNFPPRFSGLQFPNYSSELNVNALELDDSALYLCASSFSVDGELFFGEGSRLTVL.

For the CDR3, the DNA is TGCAGCGTCTTCGGGGGGAGCGCCCCTTACAATGAGCAGTTCTTC. Residues: CSVFGGSAPYNEQFF. The chain has TRBV29-1 and TRBJ2-1, with 7 bases matching TRBD2. V shed 6 bases and J 4 bases; nucleotides not matched to a gene: 12. The V gene's germline CDR1 is SQVTM and CDR2 ANQGSEA. This CDR3 comprises 15 residues.

This chain links TRBV5-1 with TRBJ1-5; 7 bases are shared with TRBD1. The V segment lost 6 bases and the J segment 5 bases; nucleotides outside the gene matches: 20. In germline, CDR1 is SGHRS, CDR2 YFSETQ. This CDR3 spans 18 amino acids. CDR3 residues: CASTLSEGADVPYQPQHF. The DNA of the CDR3 is TGCGCCAGCACCCTATCGGAGGGGGCGGACGTTCCATATCAGCCCCAGCATTTT.

This clone appeared a single time. This chain joins TRBV7-2 and TRBJ2-7, with 14 bases matching TRBD2. CDR3 length: 20 amino acids. The V and J ends lost 0 bases and 0 bases, in that order; junction bases with no gene match: 10. CDR1 is SGHTA, CDR2 FQGNSA, per germline. CDR3 DNA sequence: TGTGCCAGCAGCTTAGCCATGACTAGCGGGAGGGCCAAGAGCTCCTACGAGCAGTACTTC. This codes for CASSLAMTSGRAKSSYEQYF.

CDR3 bases: TGTGCCAGCAGCTTAACAGGGAGCGGCGATGGCTACACCTTC. Translated: CASSLTGSGDGYTF. The chain links TRBV11-2 to TRBJ1-2; D possibly corresponds to TRBD1 (6 bases). V was trimmed by 2 bases and J by 6 bases, leaving 13 bases between them. The CDR3 consists of 14 residues. The germline V gene has CDR1 SGHAT and CDR2 FQNNGV.

The V call is TRBV30, the J call TRBJ2-5, with D perhaps TRBD1 (6 bases). This CDR3 comprises 15 residues. The V end lost 4 bases, the J end lost 4 bases, and 19 bases lay between the germline ends. The V gene's germline CDR1 is GTSNPN and CDR2 SVGIG (reference sequence). The CDR3 sequence is CAWISPQGNVETQYF. The CDR3 region has the DNA TGTGCCTGGATTTCTCCACAGGGCAACGTAGAGACCCAGTACTTC. Drawing the rest from reference TRBV30 and TRBJ2-5, the complete variable domain is SQTIHQWPATLVQPVGSPLSLECTVEGTSNPNLYWYRQAAGRGLQLLFYSVGIGQISSEVPQNLSASRPQDRQFILSSKKLLLSDSGFYLCAWISPQGNVETQYFGPGTRLLVL.

The chain recombines TRBV4-1 with TRBJ1-4, with D hard to call. V shed 0 bases and J shed 0 bases, with 26 bases lying between them. CDR3 size: 22 residues. The germline V gene encodes CDR1 MGHRA and CDR2 YSYEKL. The CDR3 protein is CASSQEKRPGGPGAATNEKLFF. CDR3 DNA sequence: TGCGCCAGCAGCCAAGAGAAGAGGCCTGGAGGTCCTGGCGCCGCAACTAATGAAAAACTGTTTTTT.

The CDR3 nucleotides read TGTGCCAGCAGCCGAGGGGGTGGTAGCGGGAGACTTAGGTGGCAGTTCTTC. Translated, it gives CASSRGGGSGRLRWQFF. The gene calls are TRBV14 and TRBJ2-1; 9 bases are a match to TRBD2. Looked up from germline, CDR1 is SGHDN and CDR2 is FVKESK. Trimming removed 4 bases from V and 12 bases from J; junction bases left unmatched: 19. The CDR3 runs to 17 residues. The variable domain in full, with the rest retrieved from reference TRBV14 and TRBJ2-1, is EAGVTQFPSHSVIEKGQTVTLRCDPISGHDNLYWYRRVMGKEIKFLLHFVKESKQDESGMPNNRFLAERTGGTYSTLKVQPAELEDSGVYFCASSRGGGSGRLRWQFFGPGTRLTVL.

The J gene is TRBJ2-7, the V gene TRBV27; no definite D call. This CDR3 has 13 amino acids. V lost 0 bases, J lost 2 bases, and 5 bases lay in between. Germline V gene lookup returns CDR1 MNHEY and CDR2 SMNVEV (reference sequence). The CDR3 coding sequence is TGTGCCAGCAGTTTATCAGCTACCTACGAGCAGTACTTC. It codes for CASSLSATYEQYF.

The chain has TRBV30 and TRBJ1-6; 7 bases align to TRBD1. The V and J ends lost 3 bases and 8 bases, in that order; junction bases with no gene match: 4. This CDR3 is built from 13 residues. The germline CDR1 and CDR2 sequences are GTSNPN and SVGIG (reference sequence). The CDR3 region has the DNA TGTGCCTGGAGAACAGGGGATGATTCACCCCTCCACTTT. It encodes CAWRTGDDSPLHF.

The V and J genes are TRBV28 and TRBJ2-7; no firm D call. This CDR3 region has 11 residues. The V end was cut by 5 bases, the J end by 3 bases, with 5 bases between. CDR1 and CDR2 (germline): MDHEN, SYDVKM. CDR3 coding DNA: TGTGCCAGCAGTGGAGACTACGAGCAGTACTTC. This gives the protein CASSGDYEQYF. Complete variable domain (other parts from reference TRBV28 and TRBJ2-7): DVKVTQSSRYLVKRTGEKVFLECVQDMDHENMFWYRQDPGLGLRLIYFSYDVKMKEKGDIPEGYSVSREKKERFSLILESASTNQTSMYLCASSGDYEQYFGPGTRLTVT.

V usage is TRBV20-1 and J usage is TRBJ1-1; maybe TRBD1 (6 bases). Germline values: CDR1 DFQATT, CDR2 SNEGSKA (reference sequence). Trimming shortened V by 2 bases and J by 8 bases, and 9 bases separated the two germline ends. The CDR3 totals 11 residues. The CDR3 sequence is CSARRGQEAFF. As DNA, the CDR3 is TGCAGTGCTAGAAGGGGACAAGAAGCTTTCTTT.

The CDR3 loop is CASSFDRGTSGYTF. The CDR3 DNA is TGTGCCAGCAGTTTTGACAGGGGCACTAGTGGCTACACCTTC. V usage is TRBV6-5 and J usage is TRBJ1-2; 8 bases agree with TRBD1. The CDR3 runs 14 residues. CDR1 is MNHEY and CDR2 is SVGAGI in the germline V gene. Trimming cost V 4 bases and J 7 bases; bases outside gene matches: 8.

This sequence joins TRBV11-2 and TRBJ2-7, with 7 positions matching TRBD1. CDR1 and CDR2 (germline): SGHAT, FQNNGV. Trimming at V came to 4 bases and at J to 2 bases, leaving 8 bases not matched to a gene. CDR3 length: 15 amino acids. CDR3 loop: CASSSLQGTAYEQYF. Here the CDR3 DNA reads TGTGCCAGCAGCTCGCTACAGGGGACGGCCTACGAGCAGTACTTC.

This clone was counted a single time. The chain carries TRBV19 and TRBJ2-5; unclear D gene. Germline values: CDR1 LNHDA, CDR2 SQIVND (reference sequence). This CDR3 comprises 15 residues. Deletions cut 6 bases from V and 2 bases from J, with 16 bases between. The CDR3 loop is CASRPQYDIQETQYF. The CDR3 nucleotides read TGTGCCAGTAGACCCCAATACGACATACAAGAGACCCAGTACTTC.

The genes are TRBV4-2 and TRBJ2-2; 9 nucleotides line up with TRBD2. V shed 0 bases, J shed 8 bases, and the junction held 7 bases outside the gene matches. CDR1 is LGHNA, CDR2 YNFKEQ, per germline. The CDR3 has 16 residues. The CDR3 region is CASSQDRASGVGELFF. DNA for the CDR3: TGTGCCAGCAGCCAAGATAGAGCTAGCGGGGTTGGGGAGCTGTTTTTT.

This chain uses TRBV7-9 with TRBJ2-4; 8 bases are a match to TRBD1. V dropped 5 bases and J dropped 7; count of bases not matched to a gene: 13. This CDR3 region has 16 residues. Germline V gives CDR1 SEHNR, CDR2 FQNEAQ (reference sequence). CDR3 coding DNA: TGTGCCAGCAGCACCCCGGACAGGGCCCAGGGTAACATTCAGTACTTC. Protein: CASSTPDRAQGNIQYF.

This chain uses TRBV7-9 with TRBJ2-7; 10 nucleotides line up with TRBD2. Losses at the gene ends were 4 bases for V and 1 base for J; bases not matched to a gene: 13. Germline V gene data show CDR1 as SEHNR and CDR2 as FQNEAQ (reference sequence). This CDR3 spans 18 amino acids. The CDR3 DNA reads TGTGCCAGCAGCTCGCTAGCGGGAGTGTATGGTTGGTCCTACGAGCAGTACTTC. Translated, it gives CASSSLAGVYGWSYEQYF.

The V and J genes are TRBV28 and TRBJ2-3; possibly TRBD2 for D (6 bases). The CDR3 is made up of 14 amino acids. Germline V gives CDR1 MDHEN, CDR2 SYDVKM. Between the trimmed V and J ends, which lost 2 bases and 3 bases, there was a span of 9 bases. For the CDR3, the DNA is TGTGCCAGCAGTTTAGGAGGGAGTACAGATACGCAGTATTTT. Its translation is CASSLGGSTDTQYF.